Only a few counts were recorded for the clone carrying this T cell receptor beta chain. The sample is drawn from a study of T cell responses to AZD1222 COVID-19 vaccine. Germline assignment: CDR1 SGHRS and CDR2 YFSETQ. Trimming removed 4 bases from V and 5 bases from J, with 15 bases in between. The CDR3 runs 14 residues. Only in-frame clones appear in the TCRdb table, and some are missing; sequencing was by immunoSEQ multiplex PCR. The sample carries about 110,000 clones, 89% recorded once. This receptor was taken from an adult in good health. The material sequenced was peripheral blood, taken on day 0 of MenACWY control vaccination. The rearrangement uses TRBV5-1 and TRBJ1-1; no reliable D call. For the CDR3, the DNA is TGCGCCAGCAGCGCTGCACAAGGTGGAACTGAAGCTTTCTTT. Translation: CASSAAQGGTEAFF.